The rows below give T cell receptor beta chains drawn from one sample of a study of CD8 T cells in Susac syndrome. MiXCR, applied by TCRdb to the immunoSEQ multiplex PCR reads, yields one record per CDR3 protein. The data hold about 400,000 distinct CDR3 sequences, with roughly 85% observed a single time. Sequencing was done on a sample of CD8+ T cells from PBMCs. Every receptor here comes from a human donor with multiple sclerosis. Both conserved end residues are part of each CDR3. The D gene is left open where the match is weak. Rows give clone size only sometimes, using once, few, many, or a class for an expanded clone.

13 | TRBJ2-1 | - | TRBV12-3/TRBV12-4 | - | TGTGCCAGCACCCTATCGTGGGGCAATGAGCAGTTCTTC | CASTLSWGNEQFF
14 | TRBJ1-1 | once | TRBV11-2 | TRBD1 | TGTGCCAGCAGCTTAGAAGGGGGCGCTAGGGAAGCTTTCTTT | CASSLEGGAREAFF
14 | TRBJ2-2 | - | TRBV5-6 | - | TGTGCCAGCAGCTTGGGGCCGGGGGCAGGGGAGCTGTTTTTT | CASSLGPGAGELFF
15 | TRBJ1-1 | - | TRBV27 | - | TGTGCCAGCAGTTACTACGGGGATATGAACACTGAAGCTTTCTTT | CASSYYGDMNTEAFF
12 | TRBJ2-5 | - | TRBV7-9 | TRBD1 | TGTGCCAGCAGCTACGAGGGGGCAGTCCCGTACTTC | CASSYEGAVPYF
16 | TRBJ2-6 | - | TRBV29-1 | TRBD2 | TGCAGCGTTGAAGGCGGGGGGACAACTGGGGCCAACGTCCTGACTTTC | CSVEGGGTTGANVLTF
14 | TRBJ2-1 | few | TRBV6-1 | TRBD1 | TGTGCCAGCAGTCAAGACAGGGAATTCAATGAGCAGTTCTTC | CASSQDREFNEQFF
11 | TRBJ2-1 | - | TRBV11-2 | - | TGTGCCAGCAGCTTAGTACATGAGCAGTTCTTC | CASSLVHEQFF
10 | TRBJ2-3 | once | TRBV29-1 | - | TGCAGCGCCCCGCCAGATACGCAGTATTTT | CSAPPDTQYF
13 | TRBJ2-2 | few | TRBV10-3 | - | TGTGCCATCAAACAGGAGAACACCGGGGAGCTGTTTTTT | CAIKQENTGELFF
14 | TRBJ1-1 | - | TRBV12-3/TRBV12-4 | TRBD1 | TGTGCCAGCAGTTCCGGACAGGGGTTCACTGAAGCTTTCTTT | CASSSGQGFTEAFF
11 | TRBJ1-2 | few | TRBV4-2 | - | TGTGCCAGCAGCCAAGTGTGGGACTACACCTTC | CASSQVWDYTF
13 | TRBJ2-2 | - | TRBV10-3 | - | TGTGCCATCACAACCGCCAGAGACGGGGAGCTGTTTTTT | CAITTARDGELFF
15 | TRBJ2-7 | - | TRBV7-8 | TRBD2 | TGTGCCAGCAGCTTCCCAGCGGGAGGACCGTACGAGCAGTACTTC | CASSFPAGGPYEQYF
14 | TRBJ1-1 | - | TRBV7-9 | - | TGTGCCAGCAGCTTTAACAGGGCGGTCACTGAAGCTTTCTTT | CASSFNRAVTEAFF
14 | TRBJ2-3 | few | TRBV9 | - | TGTGCCAGTCCCCGGGACTCGCTCACAGATACGCAGTATTTT | CASPRDSLTDTQYF
15 | TRBJ1-1 | - | TRBV27 | - | TGTGCCAGCGTTTTAGGGAGTGAGGAGAGCACTGAAGCTTTCTTT | CASVLGSEESTEAFF
13 | TRBJ2-3 | few | TRBV12-3/TRBV12-4 | - | TGTGCCAGCAGTTTAGTTTCCGCAGATACGCAGTATTTT | CASSLVSADTQYF
16 | TRBJ2-7 | - | TRBV27 | TRBD2 | TGTGCCAGCAGTTTAGTAGCGGGAGGTTTAACCTACGAGCAGTACTTC | CASSLVAGGLTYEQYF
15 | TRBJ1-4 | few | TRBV27 | TRBD1 | TGTGCCAGCAGCCAAGGGGACAGGGTTAATGAAAAACTGTTTTTT | CASSQGDRVNEKLFF
14 | TRBJ1-6 | - | TRBV2 | - | TGTGCCAGCAGTGAAGAGGCAGGGTGGTCACCCCTCCACTTT | CASSEEAGWSPLHF
14 | TRBJ1-1 | - | TRBV9 | - | TGTGCCAGCAGCGTACGGTCGGTGAACACTGAAGCTTTCTTT | CASSVRSVNTEAFF
14 | TRBJ2-2 | - | TRBV4-1 | TRBD1 | TGCGCCAGCGGATGGGACAGTAACACCGGGGAGCTGTTTTTT | CASGWDSNTGELFF
14 | TRBJ2-1 | - | TRBV9 | - | TGTGCCAGCACCCCCCCGGCGGGTGGCTATGAGCAGTTCTTC | CASTPPAGGYEQFF
18 | TRBJ1-1 | - | TRBV23-1 | TRBD1 | TGCGCCAGCAGTCACCAGACAGGGTTAGGATCGGTCGGTCCTGACGCTTTCTTT | CASSHQTGLGSVGPDAFF
13 | TRBJ2-7 | - | TRBV6-5 | - | TGTGCCAGCAGTTCCATTCAATCCTACGAGCAGTACTTC | CASSSIQSYEQYF
16 | TRBJ2-7 | - | TRBV4-1 | - | TGCGCCAGCAGCCATTTGCCGGGCCAGGGCCCATCCGAGCAGTACTTC | CASSHLPGQGPSEQYF
15 | TRBJ2-1 | - | TRBV7-6 | TRBD2 | TGTGCCAGCAGCTCGAGCGGGAGCGGCAACAATGAGCAGTTCTTC | CASSSSGSGNNEQFF
15 | TRBJ1-1 | - | TRBV4-1 | - | TGCGCCAGCAGTGTCGATGGGGGGGCAAACACTGAAGCTTTCTTT | CASSVDGGANTEAFF
14 | TRBJ1-1 | - | TRBV6-5 | - | TGTGCCAGCAGTTACCCAGGGCTAGGGAGTGAAGCTTTCTTT | CASSYPGLGSEAFF
13 | TRBJ2-3 | - | TRBV19 | - | TGTGCCAGTCTAGGACCTAGCACAGATACGCAGTATTTT | CASLGPSTDTQYF
15 | TRBJ2-7 | - | TRBV7-9 | TRBD2 | TGTGCCAGCAGCCCTAAGGCGGGAGGGGCCTACGAGCAGTACTTC | CASSPKAGGAYEQYF
11 | TRBJ2-3 | - | TRBV27 | TRBD2 | TGTGCCAGCACCCGGGGACTAGAGCAGTATTTT | CASTRGLEQYF
14 | TRBJ2-7 | - | TRBV6-2/TRBV6-3 | TRBD2 | TGTGCCAGCGCTATAGAGGTCGGGGGGTACGAGCAGTACTTC | CASAIEVGGYEQYF
18 | TRBJ2-2 | - | TRBV19 | - | TGTGCCAGTAGTCCCCCTAGGTGGGTCGAACTAAACACCGGGGAGCTGTTTTTT | CASSPPRWVELNTGELFF
14 | TRBJ2-5 | - | TRBV30 | - | TGTGCCTGGAGTCCAGGACGGGGAACAGAGACCCAGTACTTC | CAWSPGRGTETQYF
15 | TRBJ1-5 | - | TRBV7-2 | TRBD1 | TGTGCCAGCAGCTTTGGGACAGGGGGCATTCAGCCCCAGAATTTT | CASSFGTGGIQPQNF
12 | TRBJ2-7 | - | TRBV7-9 | - | TGTGCCAGCAGCTCCAGACCCTACGAGCAGTACTTC | CASSSRPYEQYF
18 | TRBJ1-2 | - | TRBV5-4 | TRBD1 | TGTGCCAGCAGCGACCGGGACAGGGTTTATTATTCTAACTATGGCTACACCTTC | CASSDRDRVYYSNYGYTF